The clone carrying this T cell receptor beta chain was detected a few times. Sequencing libraries for TCR beta were prepared with iRepertoire HTBI primers and Arm-PCR of CDR3 regions. Via MiXCR, TCRdb re-called the multiplex PCR reads, giving one row per CDR3 protein. The data show 450,000 to 650,000 distinct CDR3 sequences, approximately 16% seen once. Germline V gene sequence: CDR1 LNHNV, CDR2 YYDKDF (reference sequence). The CDR3 sequence is 17 residues long. Trimming cost V 0 bases and J 5 bases, with 16 bases left between them. The source of the sample is a study of regulatory T cells in long-lasting Graves disease. Time point indicated: newly diagnosed GD, antithyroid drugs for less than 3 months. Scientists built the TCR library using RNA that was extracted from PBMCs. This sample was also put to use in a study of T cells in Graves' hyperthyroidism and ophthalmopathy.

This TCR derives from a woman aged 40 to 65 with Graves disease. The chain employs TRBV15 and TRBJ2-2; D is possibly TRBD1 (6 bases). The sample here was peripheral blood mononuclear cells (PBMCs), taken at new diagnosis, from a patient treated with antithyroid drugs. The CDR3 DNA sequence: TGTGCCACCAGCAGAGATGGAAGTTGGCAGGGGACCGGGGAGCTGTTTTTT. Its protein product is CATSRDGSWQGTGELFF.